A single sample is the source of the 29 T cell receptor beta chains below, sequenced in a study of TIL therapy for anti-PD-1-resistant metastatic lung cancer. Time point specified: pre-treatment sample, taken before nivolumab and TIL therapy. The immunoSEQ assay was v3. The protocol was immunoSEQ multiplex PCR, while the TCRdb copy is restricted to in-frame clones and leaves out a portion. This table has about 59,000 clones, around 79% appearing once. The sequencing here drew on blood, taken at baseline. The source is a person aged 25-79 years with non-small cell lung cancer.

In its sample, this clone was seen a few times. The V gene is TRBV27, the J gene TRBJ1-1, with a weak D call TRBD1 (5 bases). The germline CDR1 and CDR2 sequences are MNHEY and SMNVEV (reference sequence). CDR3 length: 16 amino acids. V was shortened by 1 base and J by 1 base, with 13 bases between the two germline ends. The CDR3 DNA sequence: TGTGCCAGCAGTTTATATCCGGGACCGGCGAACACTGAAGCTTTCTTT. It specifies CASSLYPGPANTEAFF.

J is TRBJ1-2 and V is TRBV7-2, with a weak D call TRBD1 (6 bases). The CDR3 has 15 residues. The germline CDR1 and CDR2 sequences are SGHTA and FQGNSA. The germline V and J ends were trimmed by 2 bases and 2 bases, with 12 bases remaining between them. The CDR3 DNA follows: TGTGCCAGCAGCTTACAAGGTGGGGGCAACTATGGCTACACCTTC. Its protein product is CASSLQGGGNYGYTF.

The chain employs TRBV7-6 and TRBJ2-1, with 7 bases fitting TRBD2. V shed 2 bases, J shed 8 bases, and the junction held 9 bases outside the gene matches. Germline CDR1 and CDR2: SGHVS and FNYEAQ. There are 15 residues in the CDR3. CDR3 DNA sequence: TGTGCCAGCAGCTTAAGCGGGACCCCGGGAGATGAGCAGTTCTTC. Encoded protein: CASSLSGTPGDEQFF.

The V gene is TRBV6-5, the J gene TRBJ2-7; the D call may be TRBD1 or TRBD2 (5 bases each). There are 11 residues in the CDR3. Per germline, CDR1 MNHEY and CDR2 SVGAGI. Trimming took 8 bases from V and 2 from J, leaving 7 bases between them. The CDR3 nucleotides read TGTGCCAGCCGGGGCCCCTACGAGCAGTACTTC. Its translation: CASRGPYEQYF.

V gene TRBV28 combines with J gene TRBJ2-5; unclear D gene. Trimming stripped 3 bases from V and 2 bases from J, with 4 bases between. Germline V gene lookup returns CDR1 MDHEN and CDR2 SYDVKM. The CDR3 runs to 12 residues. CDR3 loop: CASSLFQETQYF. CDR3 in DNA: TGTGCCAGCAGTTTGTTTCAAGAGACCCAGTACTTC.

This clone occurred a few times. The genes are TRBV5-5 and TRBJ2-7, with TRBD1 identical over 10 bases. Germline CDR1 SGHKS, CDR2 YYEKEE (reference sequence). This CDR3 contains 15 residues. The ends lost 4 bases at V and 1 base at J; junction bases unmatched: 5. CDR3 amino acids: CASSATGGASYEQYF. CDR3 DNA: TGTGCCAGCAGCGCGACAGGGGGCGCTTCCTACGAGCAGTACTTC.

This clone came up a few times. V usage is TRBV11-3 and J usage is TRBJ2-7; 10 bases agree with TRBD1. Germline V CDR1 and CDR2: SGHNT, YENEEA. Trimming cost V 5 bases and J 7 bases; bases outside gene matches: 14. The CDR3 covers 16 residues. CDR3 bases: TGTGCCAGCAGCAGAACCCCTGGACAGGGGGAGAGTGAGCAGTACTTC. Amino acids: CASSRTPGQGESEQYF.

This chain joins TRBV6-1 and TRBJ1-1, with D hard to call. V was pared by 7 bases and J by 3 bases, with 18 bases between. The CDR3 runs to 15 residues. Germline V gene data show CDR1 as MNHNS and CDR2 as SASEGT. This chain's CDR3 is CASTAREGKDTEAFF. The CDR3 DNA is TGTGCCAGCACGGCCCGGGAGGGTAAGGACACTGAAGCTTTCTTT.

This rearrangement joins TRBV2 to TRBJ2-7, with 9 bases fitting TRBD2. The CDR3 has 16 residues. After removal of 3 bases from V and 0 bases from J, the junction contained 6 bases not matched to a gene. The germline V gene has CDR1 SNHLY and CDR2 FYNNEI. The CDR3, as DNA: TGTGCCAGCAGTGAGGTCTCTAGCGGGGTCTCCTACGAGCAGTACTTC. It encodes CASSEVSSGVSYEQYF. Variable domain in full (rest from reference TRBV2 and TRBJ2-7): EPEVTQTPSHQVTQMGQEVILRCVPISNHLYFYWYRQILGQKVEFLVSFYNNEISEKSEIFDDQFSVERPDGSNFTLKIRSTKLEDSAMYFCASSEVSSGVSYEQYFGPGTRLTVT.

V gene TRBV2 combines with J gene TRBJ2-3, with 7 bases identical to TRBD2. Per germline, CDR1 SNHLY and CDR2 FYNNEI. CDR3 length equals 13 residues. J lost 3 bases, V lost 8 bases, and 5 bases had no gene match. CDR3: CASGGVRTDTQYF. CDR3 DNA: TGTGCCAGCGGGGGGGTTCGTACAGATACGCAGTATTTT.

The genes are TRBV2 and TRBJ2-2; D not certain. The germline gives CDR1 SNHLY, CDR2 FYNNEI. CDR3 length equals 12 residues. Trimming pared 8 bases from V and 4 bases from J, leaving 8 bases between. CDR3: CASVRRTGELFF. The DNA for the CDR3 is TGTGCCAGCGTTAGGCGCACCGGGGAGCTGTTTTTT.

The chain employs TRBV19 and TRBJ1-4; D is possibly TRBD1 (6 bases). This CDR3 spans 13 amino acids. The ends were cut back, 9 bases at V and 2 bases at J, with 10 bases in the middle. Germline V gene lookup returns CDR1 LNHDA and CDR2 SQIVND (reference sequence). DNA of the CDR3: TGTGCCAGCCAGGGGAGGACTAATGAAAAACTGTTTTTT. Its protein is CASQGRTNEKLFF.

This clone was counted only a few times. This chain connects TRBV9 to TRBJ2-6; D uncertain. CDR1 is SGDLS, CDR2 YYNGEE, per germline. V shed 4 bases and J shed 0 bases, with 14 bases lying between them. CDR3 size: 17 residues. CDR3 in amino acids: CASSPRSGSSGANVLTF. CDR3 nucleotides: TGTGCCAGCAGCCCCCGTAGTGGGTCCTCTGGGGCCAACGTCCTGACTTTC. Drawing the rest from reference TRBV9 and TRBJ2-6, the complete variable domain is DSGVTQTPKHLITATGQRVTLRCSPRSGDLSVYWYQQSLDQGLQFLIQYYNGEERAKGNILERFSAQQFPDLHSELNLSSLELGDSALYFCASSPRSGSSGANVLTFGAGSRLTVL.

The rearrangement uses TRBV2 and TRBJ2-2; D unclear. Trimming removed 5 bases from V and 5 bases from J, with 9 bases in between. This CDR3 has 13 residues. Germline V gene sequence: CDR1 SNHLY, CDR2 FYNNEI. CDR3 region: CASSPQGTGELFF. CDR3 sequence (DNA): TGTGCCAGCAGTCCCCAAGGTACCGGGGAGCTGTTTTTT. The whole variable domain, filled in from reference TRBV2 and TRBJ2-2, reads EPEVTQTPSHQVTQMGQEVILRCVPISNHLYFYWYRQILGQKVEFLVSFYNNEISEKSEIFDDQFSVERPDGSNFTLKIRSTKLEDSAMYFCASSPQGTGELFFGEGSRLTVL.

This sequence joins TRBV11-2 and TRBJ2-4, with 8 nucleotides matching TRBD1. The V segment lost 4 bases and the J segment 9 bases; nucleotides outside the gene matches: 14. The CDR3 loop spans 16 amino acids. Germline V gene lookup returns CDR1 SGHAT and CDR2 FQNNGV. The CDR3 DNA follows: TGTGCCAGCAGCTCTTACAGGGGGGAGATGGTTAGCATTCAGTACTTC. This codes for CASSSYRGEMVSIQYF.

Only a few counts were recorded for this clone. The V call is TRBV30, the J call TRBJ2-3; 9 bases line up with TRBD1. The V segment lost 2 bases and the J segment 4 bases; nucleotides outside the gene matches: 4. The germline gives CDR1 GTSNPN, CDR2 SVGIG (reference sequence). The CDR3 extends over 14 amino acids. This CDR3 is CAWSPGTGSDTQYF. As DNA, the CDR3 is TGTGCCTGGAGTCCCGGGACAGGGTCAGATACGCAGTATTTT.

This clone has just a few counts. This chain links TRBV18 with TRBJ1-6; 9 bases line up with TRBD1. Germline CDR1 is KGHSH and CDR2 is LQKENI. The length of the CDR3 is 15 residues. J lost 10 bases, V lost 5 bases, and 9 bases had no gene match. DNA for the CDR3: TGTGCCAGCTCAGCGAACCGGGACAGGGAATCACCCCTCCACTTT. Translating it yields CASSANRDRESPLHF.

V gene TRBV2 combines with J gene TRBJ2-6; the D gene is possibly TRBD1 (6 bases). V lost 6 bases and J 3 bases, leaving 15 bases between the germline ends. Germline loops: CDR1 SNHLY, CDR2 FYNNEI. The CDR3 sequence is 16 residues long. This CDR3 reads CASRGLHRVGANVLTF. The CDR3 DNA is TGTGCCAGCAGGGGATTACACAGGGTTGGGGCCAACGTCCTGACTTTC.

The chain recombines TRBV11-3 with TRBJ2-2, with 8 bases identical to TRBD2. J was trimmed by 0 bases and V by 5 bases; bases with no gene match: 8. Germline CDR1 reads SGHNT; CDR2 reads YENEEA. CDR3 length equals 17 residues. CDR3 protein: CASSPGVSGANTGELFF. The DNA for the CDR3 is TGTGCCAGCAGCCCAGGTGTTAGCGGGGCGAACACCGGGGAGCTGTTTTTT.

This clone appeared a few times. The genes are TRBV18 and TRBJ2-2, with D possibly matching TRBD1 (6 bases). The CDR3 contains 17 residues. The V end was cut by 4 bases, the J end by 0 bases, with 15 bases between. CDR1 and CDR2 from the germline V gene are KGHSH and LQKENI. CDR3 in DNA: TGTGCCAGCTCACTGAGAGGGACACCAACGAACACCGGGGAGCTGTTTTTT. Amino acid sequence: CASSLRGTPTNTGELFF. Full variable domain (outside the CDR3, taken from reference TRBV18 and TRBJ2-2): NAGVMQNPRHLVRRRGQEARLRCSPMKGHSHVYWYRQLPEEGLKFMVYLQKENIIDESGMPKERFSAEFPKEGPSILRIQQVVRGDSAAYFCASSLRGTPTNTGELFFGEGSRLTVL.

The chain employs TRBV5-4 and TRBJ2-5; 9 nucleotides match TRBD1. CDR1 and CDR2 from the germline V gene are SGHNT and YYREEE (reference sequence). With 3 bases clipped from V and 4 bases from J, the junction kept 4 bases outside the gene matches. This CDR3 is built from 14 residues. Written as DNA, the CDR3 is TGTGCCAGCAGCTCACAGGGGGCTGGAGAGACCCAGTACTTC. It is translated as CASSSQGAGETQYF.

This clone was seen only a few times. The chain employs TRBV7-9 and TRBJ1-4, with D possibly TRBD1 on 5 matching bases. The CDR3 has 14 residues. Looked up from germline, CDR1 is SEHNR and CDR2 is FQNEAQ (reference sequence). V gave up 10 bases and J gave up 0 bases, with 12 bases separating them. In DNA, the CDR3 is TGTGCCATCTACACAGGTTCAACTAATGAAAAACTGTTTTTT. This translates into CAIYTGSTNEKLFF.

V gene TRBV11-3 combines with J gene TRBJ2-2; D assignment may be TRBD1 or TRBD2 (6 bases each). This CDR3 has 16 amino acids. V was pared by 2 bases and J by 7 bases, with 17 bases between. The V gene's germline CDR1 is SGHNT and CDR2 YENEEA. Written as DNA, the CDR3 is TGTGCCAGCAGCTTAATGGGGGGCTTCGGAAACGGGGAGCTGTTTTTT. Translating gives CASSLMGGFGNGELFF.

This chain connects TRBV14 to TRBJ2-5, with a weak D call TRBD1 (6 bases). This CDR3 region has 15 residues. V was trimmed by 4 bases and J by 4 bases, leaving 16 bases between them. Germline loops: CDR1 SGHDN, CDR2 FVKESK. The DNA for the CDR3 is TGTGCCAGCAGCCCGCTGGGACAACCTCTAGAGACCCAGTACTTC. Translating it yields CASSPLGQPLETQYF.

The CDR3 region is CASSLQQQETQYF. DNA of the CDR3: TGTGCCAGCTCTCTCCAGCAACAAGAGACCCAGTACTTC. This rearrangement joins TRBV6-6 to TRBJ2-5, with unresolved D. Trimming cost V 8 bases and J 2 bases, with 12 bases left between them. Germline CDR1 reads MNHNY; CDR2 reads SVGAGI (reference sequence). The length of the CDR3 is 13 residues.

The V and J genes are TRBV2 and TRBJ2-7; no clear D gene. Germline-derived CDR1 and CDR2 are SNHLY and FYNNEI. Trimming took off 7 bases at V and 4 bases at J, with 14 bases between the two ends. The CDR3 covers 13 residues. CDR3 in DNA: TGTGCCAGCAACCCGTTTCAGGTTTACGAGCAGTACTTC. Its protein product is CASNPFQVYEQYF. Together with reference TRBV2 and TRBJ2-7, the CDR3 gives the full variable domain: EPEVTQTPSHQVTQMGQEVILRCVPISNHLYFYWYRQILGQKVEFLVSFYNNEISEKSEIFDDQFSVERPDGSNFTLKIRSTKLEDSAMYFCASNPFQVYEQYFGPGTRLTVT.

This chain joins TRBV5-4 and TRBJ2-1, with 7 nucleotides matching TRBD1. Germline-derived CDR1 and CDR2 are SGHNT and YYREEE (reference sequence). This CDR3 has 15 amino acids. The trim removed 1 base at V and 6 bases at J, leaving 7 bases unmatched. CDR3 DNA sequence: TGTGCCAGCAGCTTGAACGCGGCAGGGGGCAATGAGCAGTTCTTC. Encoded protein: CASSLNAAGGNEQFF. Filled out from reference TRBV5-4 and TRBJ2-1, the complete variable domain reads ETGVTQSPTHLIKTRGQQVTLRCSSQSGHNTVSWYQQALGQGPQFIFQYYREEENGRGNFPPRFSGLQFPNYSSELNVNALELDDSALYLCASSLNAAGGNEQFFGPGTRLTVL.

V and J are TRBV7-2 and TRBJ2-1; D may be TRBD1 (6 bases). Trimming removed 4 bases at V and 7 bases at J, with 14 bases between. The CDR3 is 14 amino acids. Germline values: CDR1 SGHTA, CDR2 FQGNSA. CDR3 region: CASSYLTTGNEQFF. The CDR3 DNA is TGTGCCAGCAGCTACCTAACCACAGGGAATGAGCAGTTCTTC.

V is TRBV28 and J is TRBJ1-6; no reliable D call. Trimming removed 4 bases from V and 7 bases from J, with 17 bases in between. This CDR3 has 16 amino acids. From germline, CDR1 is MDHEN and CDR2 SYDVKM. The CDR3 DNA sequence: TGTGCCAGCAGTTCAGAGGCGGGCCGAAAAAATTCACCCCTCCACTTT. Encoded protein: CASSSEAGRKNSPLHF.